This T cell receptor beta chain was found in a study of blood T cell repertoires in COVID-19. At the level of the study: The samples span acute and convalescent COVID-19 from the United States, Italy and Spain. PBMCs, B-cell-depleted T cells, or T cells were the source of the cDNA or gDNA that made up the material.

In the original workflow: Reference gene primer amplification gave estimated nucleated cell counts. The repertoire was sequenced with immunoSEQ multiplex PCR; TCRdb's copy has only in-frame clones and lacks some. V and J calls and clone size come straight from that table; D and trimming were deduced from the DNA. The sample yields around 50,000 clones, 88% seen once. Germline lookup yields CDR1 LGHDT and CDR2 YNNKEL (reference sequence). The ends lost 2 bases at V and 4 bases at J; junction bases unmatched: 10. The CDR3 contains 16 residues. The sequenced material came from peripheral blood. The gene calls are TRBV3-1 (or the pseudogene TRBV3-2) and TRBJ2-7; 8 bases match TRBD2. This sequence originates from a man over 45 with active COVID-19. This chain's CDR3 is CASSQFLAGVWYEQYF. CDR3 sequence (DNA): TGTGCCAGCAGCCAATTTCTAGCGGGTGTTTGGTACGAGCAGTACTTC.